The 6 T cell receptor beta chains presented below share a single source sample, sequenced in a study of T cell repertoires in cytomegalovirus infection. These TCRs are of unknown antigen specificity. TCRdb fed the reads into MiXCR, producing one record per CDR3 protein. The sample contains thousands of distinct CDR3 sequences, about 60% of which appear only once. Sequencing was performed on PBMCs, sequenced either directly or after in vitro stimulation (not recorded which). The receptors here all came from a human donor in good health (CMV status not recorded). Some clones in this sample may be carry-over from other donors' samples.

This clonotype was found many times. This sequence joins TRBV12-3 or TRBV12-4 and TRBJ1-3; D gene ambiguous. V lost 8 bases to trimming and J lost 4 bases, with 15 bases between them. The CDR3 is made up of 14 amino acids. CDR3 sequence reads: CASGKRMYGNTIYF. CDR3 coding DNA: TGTGCCAGCGGAAAACGGATGTACGGAAACACCATATATTTT.

The chain links TRBV20-1 to TRBJ2-3; D is ambiguous. The CDR3 contains 13 residues. Germline lookup yields CDR1 DFQATT and CDR2 SNEGSKA (reference sequence). V shed 3 bases and J shed 1 base, with 8 bases lying between them. CDR3 sequence (DNA): TGCAGTGCTAGCGGGCTCCGCACAGATACGCAGTATTTT. Its protein is CSASGLRTDTQYF.

The chain joins TRBV6-5 to TRBJ2-7; D call uncertain. CDR3 size: 14 residues. Trimming cost V 6 bases and J 5 bases, with 17 bases left between them. Germline V gives CDR1 MNHEY, CDR2 SVGAGI. The CDR3 DNA is TGTGCCAGCAGCCAGAGTGGAGATACAGACGAGCAGTACTTC. As protein: CASSQSGDTDEQYF.

About this clonotype: Without the conserved terminal phenylalanine or tryptophan, this CDR3 likely stems from a read error. It is unclear where the CDR3 begins or ends on the DNA, so no DNA is shown, and the CDR3 is as TCRdb lists it. V usage is TRBV4-1 and J usage is TRBJ1-2; TRBD1 is the table's D call and was not checked against the DNA. Germline V gene sequence: CDR1 MGHRA, CDR2 YSYEKL. Termini included, the CDR3 measures 16 amino acids. CDR3 protein: CASSQGHREQLYGYTL.

This chain uses TRBV13 with TRBJ2-1, with D uncertain. The CDR3 loop spans 15 amino acids. V dropped 5 bases and J dropped 0 bases, with 11 bases sitting between them. Germline loops: CDR1 PRHDT, CDR2 FYEKMQ (reference sequence). The chain's CDR3 is CASSPRTASYNEQFF. The DNA for the CDR3 is TGTGCCAGCAGCCCCCGCACGGCCTCCTACAATGAGCAGTTCTTC.

The rearrangement links TRBV11-2 to TRBJ1-2, with no clear D. CDR1 and CDR2 (germline): SGHAT, FQNNGV. The germline V and J ends were trimmed by 0 bases and 5 bases, with 4 bases remaining between them. CDR3 size: 12 residues. CDR3 sequence (DNA): TGTGCCAGCAGCTTAGAACAGTATGGCTACACCTTC. Amino acid sequence: CASSLEQYGYTF.